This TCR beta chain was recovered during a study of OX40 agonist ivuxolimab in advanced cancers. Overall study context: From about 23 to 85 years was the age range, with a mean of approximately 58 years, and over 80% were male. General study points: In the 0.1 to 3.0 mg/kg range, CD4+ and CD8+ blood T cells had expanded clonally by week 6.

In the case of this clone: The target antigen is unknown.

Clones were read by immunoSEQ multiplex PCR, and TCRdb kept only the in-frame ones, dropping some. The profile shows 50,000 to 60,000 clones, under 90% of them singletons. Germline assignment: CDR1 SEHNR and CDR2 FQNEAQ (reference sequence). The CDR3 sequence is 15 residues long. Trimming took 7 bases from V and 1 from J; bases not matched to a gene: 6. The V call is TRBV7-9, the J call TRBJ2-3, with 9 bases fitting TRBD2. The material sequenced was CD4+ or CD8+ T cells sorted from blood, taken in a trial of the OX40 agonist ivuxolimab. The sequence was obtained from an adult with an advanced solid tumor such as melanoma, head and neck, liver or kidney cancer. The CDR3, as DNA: TGTGCCAGCACCACGACTAGCGGTCGCACAGATACGCAGTATTTT. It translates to CASTTTSGRTDTQYF.